Below are 5 T cell receptor beta chains sequenced from a single sample in a study of T-cell reconstitution after alpha-beta-depleted transplantation in children. This sample's TCRbeta library carried unique molecular identifier barcodes. TCRdb redid the calling of the PCR reads with MiXCR, one entry per CDR3 protein. Here the sample spans about 540,000 distinct CDR3 sequences, about 17% being singletons. The sequencing used PBMCs from the stem cell graft donor, collected from the stem cell graft. These receptors were taken from a human donor who donated a stem cell graft to a child with acute lymphoblastic leukemia.

The rearrangement uses TRBV18 and TRBJ2-1, with 8 bases that match TRBD1. The V and J ends lost 1 base and 9 bases, in that order; junction bases with no gene match: 5. There are 14 residues in the CDR3. In germline, CDR1 is KGHSH, CDR2 LQKENI. The CDR3 protein is CASSPRGRGPEQFF. The DNA for the CDR3 is TGTGCCAGCTCACCACGTGGCAGGGGGCCTGAGCAGTTCTTC. Drawing the rest from reference TRBV18 and TRBJ2-1, the complete variable domain is NAGVMQNPRHLVRRRGQEARLRCSPMKGHSHVYWYRQLPEEGLKFMVYLQKENIIDESGMPKERFSAEFPKEGPSILRIQQVVRGDSAAYFCASSPRGRGPEQFFGPGTRLTVL.

This clonotype turned up a few times. The V gene is TRBV3-1, the J gene TRBJ2-1; 9 nucleotides line up with TRBD2. This CDR3 is 18 amino acids long. Germline CDR1 is LGHDT and CDR2 is YNNKEL (reference sequence). V gave up 0 bases and J gave up 6 bases; unmatched junction bases: 12. This CDR3 reads CASSQDILAGPNGNEQFF. CDR3 sequence (DNA): TGTGCCAGCAGCCAAGATATCCTAGCGGGACCCAATGGCAATGAGCAGTTCTTC.

A few counts support this clonotype. The chain is built from TRBV19 and TRBJ1-3; D remains unclear. The ends were cut back, 3 bases at V and 0 bases at J, with 9 bases in the middle. From germline, CDR1 is LNHDA and CDR2 SQIVND (reference sequence). The CDR3 is 15 residues long. CDR3 amino acids: CASSIGSNSGNTIYF. The CDR3 region has the DNA TGTGCCAGTAGTATCGGCTCTAACTCTGGAAACACCATATATTTT. Looking up the rest from reference TRBV19 and TRBJ1-3 gives the full variable domain: DGGITQSPKYLFRKEGQNVTLSCEQNLNHDAMYWYRQDPGQGLRLIYYSQIVNDFQKGDIAEGYSVSREKKESFPLTVTSAQKNPTAFYLCASSIGSNSGNTIYFGEGSWLTVV.

The chain is built from TRBV2 and TRBJ2-7; D unclear. Germline CDR1 is SNHLY and CDR2 is FYNNEI. Trimming removed 6 bases from V and 0 bases from J, with 9 bases in between. There are 13 residues in the CDR3. DNA for the CDR3: TGTGCCAGCAGAGGAGCGAGCTCCTACGAGCAGTACTTC. This gives the protein CASRGASSYEQYF.

The rearrangement links TRBV30 to TRBJ2-6; the D is unclear. This CDR3 contains 15 residues. Trimming pared 0 bases from V and 4 bases from J, leaving 10 bases between. The V gene's germline CDR1 is GTSNPN and CDR2 SVGIG (reference sequence). The CDR3 protein is CAWSVPRSGANVLTF. CDR3 in DNA: TGTGCCTGGAGTGTACCGCGGTCGGGGGCCAACGTCCTGACTTTC.